These 29 T cell receptor beta chains share one sample of origin, sequenced in a study of T cell repertoires in cytomegalovirus infection (dated by TCRdb to between 2018 and 2020). This specimen's treatment or condition label, per the study, means: in vitro stimulation with specific CMV peptide epitopes to enrich CMV-specific T cells. These receptors are not linked to any known antigen. Instrument on record: Illumina HiSeq 1500. TCRdb's own reprocessing of the public reads used fastp at Q25 and MiXCR and kept productive beta chains. Each record represents a unique CDR3 protein, reported with the most common genes and DNA among its rows. The sample includes 300,000 to 400,000 distinct CDR3 sequences, with around 25% observed a single time. Of the sample, roughly 14% falls within the top ten clones. The input for sequencing was cultured PBMCs, taken from culture after CMV antigen stimulation. Source of these receptors: a human donor in good health (CMV status not recorded). Some clones in this sample may be carry-over from other donors' samples.

This clonotype was detected ten times or more. The chain is built from TRBV7-3 and TRBJ1-2; no reliable D call. The germline V gene has CDR1 SGHTA and CDR2 FQGTGA. The V gene lost 3 bases and the J gene lost 6 bases, with 14 bases spanning the gap. This CDR3 contains 14 residues. CDR3 loop: CASSFRAYGDGYTF. The CDR3 DNA reads as TGTGCCAGCAGCTTCCGGGCGTATGGAGATGGCTACACCTTC.

V is TRBV15 and J is TRBJ2-5; D is unresolved. The CDR3 has 16 residues. The V gene's germline CDR1 is LNHNV and CDR2 YYDKDF (reference sequence). The V end was cut by 5 bases, the J end by 2 bases, with 18 bases between. CDR3 bases: TGTGCCACCAGCGCTACCAGGCGACACGTTCAAGAGACCCAGTACTTC. Amino acids: CATSATRRHVQETQYF.

This chain connects TRBV5-4 to TRBJ1-1; D unresolved. V was clipped by 4 bases and J by 3 bases, with 16 bases between them. Germline CDR1 reads SGHNT; CDR2 reads YYREEE (reference sequence). The CDR3 has 15 amino acids. The CDR3 protein is CASSLSAGAHTEAFF. CDR3 DNA sequence: TGTGCCAGCAGCCTGTCAGCAGGCGCCCACACTGAAGCTTTCTTT.

In this sample, this clonotype turned up many times. J is TRBJ2-3 and V is TRBV7-9; D is possibly TRBD2 (5 bases). V was cut by 5 bases and J by 6 bases, with 6 bases left in between. The germline gives CDR1 SEHNR, CDR2 FQNEAQ (reference sequence). The CDR3 extends over 11 amino acids. CDR3 DNA: TGTGCCAGCAGCACGGGGGATACGCAGTATTTT. Its protein product is CASSTGDTQYF. Combining the CDR3 with reference TRBV7-9 and TRBJ2-3 gives the whole variable domain DTGVSQNPRHKITKRGQNVTFRCDPISEHNRLYWYRQTLGQGPEFLTYFQNEAQLEKSRLLSDRFSAERPKGSFSTLEIQRTEQGDSAMYLCASSTGDTQYFGPGTRLTVL.

Only a few counts were recorded for this clonotype. The chain couples TRBV7-2 to TRBJ2-7; no reliable D call. Germline lookup yields CDR1 SGHTA and CDR2 FQGNSA. This CDR3 contains 13 residues. Trimming shortened V by 6 bases and J by 3 bases, and 12 bases separated the two germline ends. The CDR3 DNA reads as TGTGCCAGCAGACACTCGAACTTCTACGAGCAGTACTTC. Translation gives CASRHSNFYEQYF.

The rearrangement links TRBV7-9 to TRBJ2-3; 13 bases are shared with TRBD2. V was pared by 4 bases and J by 5 bases, with 6 bases of the junction left unmatched. The CDR3 has 16 amino acids. Germline V lookup: CDR1 SEHNR, CDR2 FQNEAQ (reference sequence). The CDR3 reads CASSSTSGRALDTQYF. The DNA of the CDR3 is TGTGCCAGCAGCTCCACTAGCGGGAGGGCTTTAGATACGCAGTATTTT.

The CDR3 loop reads CASSSGQLAYNEQFF. The CDR3 DNA reads as TGTGCCAGCAGTTCGGGACAGCTAGCCTACAATGAGCAGTTCTTC. This sequence joins TRBV27 and TRBJ2-1; 7 positions agree with TRBD1. The germline V gene has CDR1 MNHEY and CDR2 SMNVEV (reference sequence). CDR3 size: 15 residues. V lost 4 bases to trimming and J lost 2 bases; unmatched junction nucleotides: 5.

The rearrangement links TRBV2 to TRBJ2-3; 9 bases fit TRBD2. This CDR3 has 15 residues. The germline gives CDR1 SNHLY, CDR2 FYNNEI. The junction had 9 bases not matched to a gene; V was cut back by 6 bases and J by 5 bases. This CDR3 reads CASRPDSGSGDTQYF. CDR3 in DNA: TGTGCCAGCAGACCAGATAGCGGGAGTGGAGATACGCAGTATTTT.

This clonotype was detected ten times or more. Here the CDR3 DNA reads TGTGCCAGCAGCTGGGACGTTGATTCACCCCTCCACTTT. Amino acid sequence: CASSWDVDSPLHF. The chain combines TRBV7-2 with TRBJ1-6; tentatively, D is TRBD1 (5 bases). Germline CDR1 reads SGHTA; CDR2 reads FQGNSA. The CDR3 sequence is 13 residues long. V shed 4 bases and J shed 8 bases, with 9 bases lying between them.

This clonotype appeared a few times. V is TRBV28 and J is TRBJ2-7; 8 bases map to TRBD1. This CDR3 region has 17 residues. Unmatched junction bases numbered 23, after V lost 4 bases and J lost 12 bases. CDR1 is MDHEN, CDR2 SYDVKM, per germline. The CDR3 sequence: CASSCQDGTGRGPRRYV. The DNA of the CDR3 is TGTGCCAGCAGTTGCCAGGACGGGACAGGTCGGGGGCCAAGGCGGTACGTC.

The J gene is TRBJ2-1, the V gene TRBV5-4; a possible D gene is TRBD1 (6 bases). V was trimmed by 3 bases and J by 8 bases, leaving 9 bases between them. Germline CDR1 and CDR2: SGHNT and YYREEE (reference sequence). CDR3 length: 12 residues. The CDR3 loop is CASSWNRDEQFF. The DNA of the CDR3 is TGTGCCAGCAGCTGGAACAGGGATGAGCAGTTCTTC.

The rearrangement joins TRBV5-1 to TRBJ2-3, with a weak D call TRBD2 (5 bases). The V gene lost 4 bases and the J gene lost 4 bases, with 13 bases spanning the gap. Per germline, CDR1 SGHRS and CDR2 YFSETQ. The CDR3 runs to 14 residues. The CDR3 coding sequence is TGCGCCAGCAGCCGCGGAGGTTACCCAGATACGCAGTATTTT. Amino acids: CASSRGGYPDTQYF.

This clonotype was detected many times. The rearrangement joins TRBV7-2 to TRBJ2-7; D not certain. V was clipped by 1 base and J by 9 bases, with 13 bases between them. The CDR3 is 13 residues long. Germline CDR1 is SGHTA and CDR2 is FQGNSA. The CDR3 nucleotides read TGTGCCAGCAGCTTAGGCGGAGCTTCGGGGCAGTACTTC. This gives the protein CASSLGGASGQYF. The whole variable domain, remainder taken from reference TRBV7-2 and TRBJ2-7, is GAGVSQSPSNKVTEKGKDVELRCDPISGHTALYWYRQSLGQGLEFLIYFQGNSAPDKSGLPSDRFSAERTGGSVSTLTIQRTQQEDSAVYLCASSLGGASGQYFGPGTRLTVT.

In this sample, this clonotype turned up many times. V usage is TRBV4-1 and J usage is TRBJ2-3, with D hard to call. The CDR3 consists of 14 residues. CDR1 is MGHRA and CDR2 is YSYEKL in the germline V gene. Trimming took 1 base from V and 4 from J, leaving 9 bases between them. CDR3 DNA sequence: TGCGCCAGCAGCCAAGTTACTATCCCAGATACGCAGTATTTT. It encodes CASSQVTIPDTQYF.

This clonotype was detected a few times. V and J are TRBV27 and TRBJ1-4, with 8 positions matching TRBD1. The V segment lost 6 bases and the J segment 7 bases; nucleotides outside the gene matches: 7. Per germline, CDR1 MNHEY and CDR2 SMNVEV (reference sequence). The CDR3 totals 14 residues. The CDR3 region has the DNA TGTGCCAGCAGCAGACAGGGGTGGTCTGAAAAACTGTTTTTT. This encodes CASSRQGWSEKLFF.

This chain uses TRBV19 with TRBJ1-1; D gene ambiguous. Germline lookup yields CDR1 LNHDA and CDR2 SQIVND (reference sequence). This CDR3 is 13 amino acids long. The germline V and J ends were trimmed by 0 bases and 3 bases, with 5 bases remaining between them. The CDR3 DNA is TGTGCCAGTAGTATAGACCGTTACACTGAAGCTTTCTTT. Amino acid sequence: CASSIDRYTEAFF.

CDR3 DNA sequence: TGTGCCAGCAGTTTACCCTTAGGGGAAGGGAAGCCCCAGCATTTT. Protein: CASSLPLGEGKPQHF. This chain links TRBV28 with TRBJ1-5; possible D gene TRBD1, 5 bases. The CDR3 is 15 amino acids. Trimming pared 2 bases from V and 8 bases from J, leaving 16 bases between. Germline assignment: CDR1 MDHEN and CDR2 SYDVKM.

The rearrangement joins TRBV7-9 to TRBJ2-7, with 9 positions matching TRBD2. The CDR3 is 16 amino acids. From germline, CDR1 is SEHNR and CDR2 FQNEAQ (reference sequence). Trimming took 8 bases from V and 2 from J; bases not matched to a gene: 13. CDR3 bases: TGTGCCAGCTCCGGGGTAGCGGGAGAGGGGGCCTACGAGCAGTACGTC. It is translated as CASSGVAGEGAYEQYV.

The J gene is TRBJ2-1, the V gene TRBV20-1; perhaps TRBD2 as D (6 bases). The CDR3 is 13 residues long. The V end was cut by 2 bases, the J end by 7 bases, with 12 bases between. CDR1 and CDR2 (germline): DFQATT, SNEGSKA (reference sequence). CDR3 coding DNA: TGCAGTGCTAGATTGACTAGTTGGAATGAGCAGTTCTTC. Its protein is CSARLTSWNEQFF.

V gene TRBV20-1 combines with J gene TRBJ2-2; TRBD2 might be the D (5 bases). The CDR3 covers 14 residues. Germline V gene data show CDR1 as DFQATT and CDR2 as SNEGSKA (reference sequence). Trimming shortened V by 6 bases and J by 5 bases, and 16 bases separated the two germline ends. Here the CDR3 DNA reads TGCAGTGCAAGTCCCCAGGCGGGTACCGGGGAGCTGTTTTTT. Its protein product is CSASPQAGTGELFF.

This clonotype has ten or more counts. CDR3 amino acids: CASSLAIFGLAASTDTQYF. The CDR3 DNA follows: TGTGCCAGCAGCTTAGCCATCTTTGGACTAGCAGCTAGCACAGATACGCAGTATTTT. This chain links TRBV7-2 with TRBJ2-3; 8 positions match TRBD2. The CDR3 covers 19 residues. CDR1 SGHTA and CDR2 FQGNSA come from the germline V gene. The trim removed 0 bases at V and 0 bases at J, leaving 11 bases unmatched.

The chain carries TRBV5-1 and TRBJ2-3, with D perhaps matching TRBD1 or TRBD2 (5 bases each). Trimming stripped 3 bases from V and 2 bases from J, with 10 bases between. The germline V gene has CDR1 SGHRS and CDR2 YFSETQ. This CDR3 has 14 amino acids. The CDR3 here is CASSWDRTTDTQYF. CDR3 DNA: TGCGCCAGCAGCTGGGACCGGACCACAGATACGCAGTATTTT. Full variable domain (missing parts from reference TRBV5-1 and TRBJ2-3): KAGVTQTPRYLIKTRGQQVTLSCSPISGHRSVSWYQQTPGQGLQFLFEYFSETQRNKGNFPGRFSGRQFSNSRSEMNVSTLELGDSALYLCASSWDRTTDTQYFGPGTRLTVL.

This clonotype was counted ten times or more. The V call is TRBV7-2, the J call TRBJ2-3; D is ambiguous. The V and J ends lost 2 bases and 6 bases respectively, with 12 bases between them. CDR3 length: 14 amino acids. Per the germline V gene, CDR1 is SGHTA and CDR2 is FQGNSA. CDR3: CASSLFSPTDTQYF. CDR3 in DNA: TGTGCCAGCAGCTTATTTAGTCCGACGGATACGCAGTATTTT. Based on the CDR3 plus reference TRBV7-2 and TRBJ2-3, the full variable domain is GAGVSQSPSNKVTEKGKDVELRCDPISGHTALYWYRQSLGQGLEFLIYFQGNSAPDKSGLPSDRFSAERTGGSVSTLTIQRTQQEDSAVYLCASSLFSPTDTQYFGPGTRLTVL.

This sequence joins TRBV12-3 or TRBV12-4 and TRBJ2-1, with 7 bases lining up with TRBD2. J was trimmed by 4 bases and V by 6 bases; bases with no gene match: 12. This CDR3 comprises 16 residues. CDR3 loop: CASRDSAGVRYNEQFF. The CDR3 nucleotides read TGTGCCAGCAGGGACTCCGCGGGGGTCAGGTACAATGAGCAGTTCTTC.

The chain combines TRBV11-2 with TRBJ2-1; possibly TRBD1 for D (6 bases). The CDR3 loop spans 12 amino acids. The germline CDR1 and CDR2 sequences are SGHAT and FQNNGV. V lost 6 bases to trimming and J lost 6 bases, with 9 bases between them. CDR3 sequence reads: CASRRQVNEQFF. CDR3 nucleotide sequence: TGTGCCAGCAGGAGACAGGTCAATGAGCAGTTCTTC. The entire variable domain, with the rest obtained from reference TRBV11-2 and TRBJ2-1, is as follows: EAGVAQSPRYKIIEKRQSVAFWCNPISGHATLYWYQQILGQGPKLLIQFQNNGVVDDSQLPKDRFSAERLKGVDSTLKIQPAKLEDSAVYLCASRRQVNEQFFGPGTRLTVL.

A few counts support this clonotype. This chain links TRBV28 with TRBJ1-3; 7 bases are a match to TRBD1. The CDR3 runs to 14 residues. The germline V gene encodes CDR1 MDHEN and CDR2 SYDVKM. V was clipped by 6 bases and J by 4 bases; unmatched bases: 6. CDR3 region: CASSPTGEGNTIYF. For the CDR3, the DNA is TGTGCCAGCAGCCCTACAGGGGAAGGAAACACCATATATTTT.

This clonotype was counted at least ten times. The rearrangement joins TRBV2 to TRBJ2-1, with TRBD2 matching 13 bases. This CDR3 has 17 amino acids. V shed 7 bases and J 3 bases; nucleotides not matched to a gene: 9. Germline loops: CDR1 SNHLY, CDR2 FYNNEI. The CDR3 loop is CASTYSGLAGVYNEQFF. The CDR3 DNA reads as TGTGCCAGCACCTATTCAGGACTAGCGGGAGTCTACAATGAGCAGTTCTTC.

This clonotype was recorded a few times. The chain joins TRBV11-2 to TRBJ2-1, with a tentative D call TRBD2 (5 bases). CDR3 length: 14 amino acids. V lost 3 bases and J lost 6, with 12 bases in between. Germline CDR1 SGHAT, CDR2 FQNNGV. CDR3 amino acids: CASSLRAGRNEQFF. CDR3 nucleotides: TGTGCCAGCAGCTTGCGGGCAGGTCGCAATGAGCAGTTCTTC.

The rearrangement links TRBV7-8 to TRBJ2-1; D possibly uses TRBD1 or TRBD2 (6 bases each). Germline CDR1 SGHVS, CDR2 FQNEAQ. V gave up 4 bases and J gave up 7 bases, with 17 bases separating them. The CDR3 runs to 15 residues. CDR3 residues: CASSSTRRGFNEQFF. The CDR3 DNA reads as TGTGCCAGCAGCTCGACTAGGAGGGGGTTTAATGAGCAGTTCTTC. Combining the CDR3 with reference TRBV7-8 and TRBJ2-1 gives the whole variable domain GAGVSQSPRYKVAKRGQDVALRCDPISGHVSLFWYQQALGQGPEFLTYFQNEAQLDKSGLPSDRFFAERPEGSVSTLKIQRTQQEDSAVYLCASSSTRRGFNEQFFGPGTRLTVL.